This paragraph covers one TCR beta chain sequence. Its matching antigen is unknown. This entry comes from a study of graft-versus-host responses after intestinal transplantation. Study overall: Each of the recipients got a multivisceral, liver-intestinal, or isolated intestinal transplant. Findings and caveats of the study: Ileal or blood samples showed some GvH clones first, and such clones were also found in recipient marrow.

Germline V gene lookup returns CDR1 GTSNPN and CDR2 SVGIG (reference sequence). The CDR3 runs to 15 residues. V was clipped by 4 bases and J by 0 bases, with 16 bases between them. Clones were read by immunoSEQ multiplex PCR, and TCRdb kept only the in-frame ones, dropping some. The top ten hold 0.18% of the sample, which has around 100,000 clones, 90% to 95% seen once. The J gene is TRBJ2-7, the V gene TRBV30; D is possibly TRBD1 (6 bases). This clonotype originated in a human donor who was the organ donor for an intestinal transplant. The sample was unstimulated CD4+ T cells sorted from spleen or lymph node cells, taken before transplant. The DNA of the CDR3 is TGTGCCTGGACTCCGGGACACTTAGACTCCTACGAGCAGTACTTC. Its protein product is CAWTPGHLDSYEQYF.